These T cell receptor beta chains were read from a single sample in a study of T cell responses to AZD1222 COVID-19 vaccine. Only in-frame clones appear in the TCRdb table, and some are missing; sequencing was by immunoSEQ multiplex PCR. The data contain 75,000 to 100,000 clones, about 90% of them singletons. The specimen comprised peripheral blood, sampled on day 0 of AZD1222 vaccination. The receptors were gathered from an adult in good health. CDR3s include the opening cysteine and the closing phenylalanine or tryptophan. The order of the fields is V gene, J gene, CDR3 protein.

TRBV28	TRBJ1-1	CATCGTGRGGTEAFF
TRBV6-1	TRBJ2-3	CASSEQGADTQYF
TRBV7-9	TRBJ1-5	CASSSQGGGQPQHF
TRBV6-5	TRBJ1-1	CASMGVTEAFF
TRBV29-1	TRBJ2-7	CSAELALSYEQYF
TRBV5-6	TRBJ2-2	CASSYYGRNTGELFF
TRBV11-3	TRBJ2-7	CASPKGPYEQYF
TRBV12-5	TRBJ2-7	CASGFSFQGDYEQYF
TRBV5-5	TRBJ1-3	CASSLGGLSGNTIYF
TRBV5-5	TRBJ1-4	CASSLLTNEKLFF
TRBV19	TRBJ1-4	CASRATNVVGLFF
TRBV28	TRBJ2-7	CASSSSTALAGGEQYF
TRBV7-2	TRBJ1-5	CASSLDGQPQHF
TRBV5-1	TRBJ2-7	CASSLQGRGVTYEQYF
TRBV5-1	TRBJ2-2	CASSFNTNTGELFF
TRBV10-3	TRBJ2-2	CAIRETGETGELFF
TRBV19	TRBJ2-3	CASSPSGDRTDTQYF
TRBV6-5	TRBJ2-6	CASSYSPRAGANVLTF
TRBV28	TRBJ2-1	CASSLTGAREQFF
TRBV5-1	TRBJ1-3	CASRLASGAGGNTIYF
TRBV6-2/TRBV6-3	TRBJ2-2	CASSLRGTNTGELFF
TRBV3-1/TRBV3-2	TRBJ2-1	CASSQGPGRYNEQFF
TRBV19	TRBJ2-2	CASSSSGLSGELFF
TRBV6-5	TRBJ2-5	CASSYGGGGQETQYF
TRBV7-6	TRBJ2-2	CASSLYSREAWNTGELFF
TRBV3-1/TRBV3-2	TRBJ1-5	CASSLGTNSNQPQHF
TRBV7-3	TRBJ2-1	CASSGGGTEQFF
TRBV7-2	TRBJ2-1	CASSSQTGISYNEQFF
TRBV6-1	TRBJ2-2	CASSDLGLAGGGTGELFF
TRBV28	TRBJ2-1	CASSLPLGGVQFF
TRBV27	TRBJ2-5	CASSLKASGTPETQYF
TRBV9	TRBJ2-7	CASSPGGGTDNEQYF
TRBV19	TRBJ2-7	CASSASGTGHYEQYF
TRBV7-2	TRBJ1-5	CASSPTGGGNQPQHF
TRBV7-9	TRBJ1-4	CASSFGGGTEKLFF
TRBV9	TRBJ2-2	CASSVATGTGELFF
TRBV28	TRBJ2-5	CASSLGQRRETQYF
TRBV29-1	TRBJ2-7	CSVRDRPYEQYF
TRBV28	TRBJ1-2	CASSPGQVSGYTF
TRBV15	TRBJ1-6	CATSRVGRFPPPLHF
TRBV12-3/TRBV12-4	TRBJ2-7	CASSLGYEQYF